This T cell receptor (beta chain) was documented in a study of cytomegalovirus exposure and HLA in healthy donors (dated by TCRdb to between 2016 and 2019). Concerning the study at large: An earlier analysis of several hundred of the donors reported 250 to 300 Gb of sequence data and about 100 million unique TCR beta sequences from about 200 million T cells. An earlier analysis of nearly 600 of the donors applied high-throughput TCR beta sequencing to assess whether each TCR beta V gene segment acted as functional or pseudogenic. The study profiled the T cell repertoires of 500 to 800 subjects by immunosequencing and related them to cytomegalovirus serostatus. In a later genetic analysis, genome-wide SNP genotypes for about 55% of the 666 donors were used, and that subset was treated as a discovery cohort. Among some 400 genotyped donors of the cohort, an average of about 240,000 unique TCR beta nucleotide sequences were sequenced per donor, roughly a sixth of them non-productive. A later analysis re-analyzed previously published TCR beta repertoires from roughly 600 donors and added high-resolution HLA genotyping to study TCR occurrence patterns. All discovery cohort repertoires had been generated using a single sequencing platform. The study combined high-throughput TCR immunosequencing, statistical association of individual TCRs with disease status, and machine learning to predict cytomegalovirus infection status. Around 320 gigabases of sequencing data and around 87 million unique TCR sequences were included in an early release covering about 620 HLA-typed donors. Typing coverage varied by locus: about 629-640 donors for A, B, C, DRB1 and DQB1; 522 for DQA1; nearly 610 for DPA1; around 450 for DPB1. Class I and class II HLA loci were covered by the typing at four-digit resolution. Among the roughly 400 genotyped donors, around 81% belonged to the genetic ancestry cluster associated with self-reported Caucasian donors. Several DR-DQ haplotypes were handled as single units for association and clustering, since linkage in the cohort was strong. The study was designed to test whether signatures of past pathogen exposure could be identified by cataloging public T cell receptors. The later analysis used no new phenotypic data to find candidate immune exposures, relying instead on TCR beta sequences and their occurrence across donors. Besides the first cohort of around 670 subjects, a separate validation cohort made up of roughly 120 different subjects was used. Donor age, sex, ethnicity and CMV serostatus were compiled alongside the repertoire data.

The cohort comprised 670 or so healthy bone marrow donors. All cohort members were sampled while nominally healthy, although unrecorded immune exposures were likely present. The donor tested CMV seronegative and was one of the 352 seronegative cohort members. A peripheral blood sample was provided by each donor, and peripheral blood mononuclear cells were used for TCR beta sequencing. Genomic DNA was extracted from the blood cell samples with the Qiagen DNeasy Blood Extraction Kit. The CDR3, from cysteine to phenylalanine, totals 12 residues. Here the CDR3 DNA is all that survives: 36 bases in frame from base 1. CDR1 and CDR2, per the germline V gene (reference sequence), are SEHNR and FQNEAQ. Unmatched junction bases come to 7, with V trimmed by 5 bases and J by 15 bases. Here is what the overall study found, with its caveats: Because some donors lacked HLA typing at each locus, the association tests relied only on the typed subset. The authors suggested that the approach could potentially be generalized to other disease states and immunological phenotypes. Correlated functional status among segregating V segments might be attributable to linkage disequilibrium, but an unknown experimental factor could not be ruled out. A group of highly shared sequence variants was considered likely to be a technical artifact of the sequencing pipeline. A later genetic analysis associated a missense DCLRE1C variant with V-gene and J-gene trimming of TCR beta chains, and an independent cohort replicated the association. Because counts were too low, some 17 rarely observed V segments, including chromosome 9 orphons, were excluded from the earlier analysis of 587 of the donors. According to a later analysis, TCR association rates differed among HLA loci, with DRB1 alleles showing the most associated TCRs and HLA-C alleles showing the fewest. Cytomegalovirus status was reported to be diagnosed by the classifier with high specificity and sensitivity in both the original and validation cohorts. In an earlier analysis of some 500 of the donors, most TCR beta V segments appeared in productive rearrangements about 87% or about 30% of the time, broadly matching IMGT annotations. A further reported finding was that TCR beta sequences accurately predicted the HLA-A and HLA-B alleles for most subjects in the first cohort. A later analysis found that most CMV-associated TCR beta chains appeared HLA-restricted, with HLA associations seemingly driven largely by CMV exposure. Assigning TCR associations to individual alleles was difficult when HLA alleles, especially DR and DQ, strongly co-occurred. The only immune exposure information available for the cohort was CMV serostatus. This cohort had only TCR beta chains sequenced, and the lack of alpha or paired-chain data limited which features could be detected. Some IMGT-functional V segments, including TRBV6-2 and TRBV6-3, could not be told apart with the 87-base-pair reads, so those segments were excluded. Most TCR sequences were observed very rarely across donors, whereas some public TCRs were present in many individuals. Sequencing depth was assumed to be roughly uniform across donors in the presence/absence analyses, though that assumption may not hold. In vitro tests confirmed that a few of the cytomegalovirus-associated TCR beta chains recognize cytomegalovirus antigens. At a false discovery rate of 0.05, a later analysis linked around 15,000 TCR beta sequences to specific HLA alleles. In the study, some 160 TCR beta chains were listed as associated with cytomegalovirus. According to a later analysis, parvovirus B19, influenza, CMV and Epstein-Barr virus appeared linked to several top co-occurrence clusters. In a later analysis, HLA-associated TCR beta chains showed more clonal expansion and lower generation probabilities than non-associated chains that were equally common. A later genetic analysis reported fewer N-insertions in productive TCRs among donors in an Asian-associated ancestry cluster than the approximately 670-donor mean.

Library preparation was by the immunoSEQ multiplex PCR assay. For the multiplex PCR, a mixture combining 60 forward primers for TCR Vbeta segments and 13 reverse primers for TCR Jbeta segments was used. A multiplex PCR assay on genomic DNA amplified the CDR3 region of rearranged TCR beta genes. The amplified TCR beta libraries were sequenced on the Illumina HiSeq System as 87-base-pair reads. The study's processing was this. In a later analysis, tens of millions of unique TCR beta chains were counted across the approximately 640 repertoires, and some 10 million of these chains were shared by at least two donors. Raw reads were error-corrected and collapsed into unique sequences by a nearest-neighbor algorithm in which closely related sequences were merged to remove PCR and sequencing errors. CDR3 sequences were aligned to IMGT reference sequences to assign V, D and J gene segments. For a sequence to be retained, a match of at least six nucleotides was required to both a V gene segment and a J gene segment. Rearrangements were called productive when the CDR3 lacked stop codons and stayed in frame with V and J; all others were non-productive. Following IMGT convention, CDR3 was defined as the stretch from the second conserved V-encoded cysteine up to the conserved J-encoded phenylalanine. The earlier analysis of 500 to 650 of the donors excluded any sequence lacking an unambiguous match to a single V gene segment. In an earlier analysis of almost 600 of the donors, a V segment was called functional when productive rearrangements were above 56.7%, and segregating when the standard deviation between donors exceeded 5%. A statistical classification framework was developed to diagnose cytomegalovirus status using the catalog of TCR beta chain sequences. In a later analysis, TCR nucleotide sequences were compared against IMGT/GENE-DB human TR gene sequences so that V and J genes could be assigned. A later analysis assigned CDR3 sequences and most-parsimonious VDJ recombination scenarios with the TCRdist pipeline. In a later analysis, each TCR beta chain was defined by its CDR3 amino acid sequence together with its V-gene family, and reads without a unique V-gene family were excluded. In a later analysis, fewer than 600 highly shared, low-generation-probability nucleotide sequences were removed to address suspected cross-contamination and a sequencing artifact. In a later analysis, a clonal expansion index was calculated for each public chain from normalized within-repertoire ranks of inferred template counts. A later analysis computed generation probabilities with a VDJ recombination model fitted to out-of-frame rearrangements, and checked the results against IGoR. In a later analysis, TCR-TCR, TCR-HLA and TCR-CMV co-occurrence was scored with hypergeometric tests, and a repertoire-size bias correction was applied to TCR pairs. False discovery rates were estimated in a later analysis by permuting HLA or CMV assignments 20 times. In a later analysis, co-occurring TCRs were grouped using DBSCAN, and TCRdist sequence similarity was added for clustering within HLA-allele-positive subsets. Repertoires with fewer than 30,000 or more than 120,000 public chains were left out of co-occurrence clustering, as were several repertoires with anomalous nucleotide sharing. This is the immuneACCESS table as TCRdb keeps it, with only in-frame sequences that have V and J called. A part of the clones is gone; compared with another copy, unresolved V genes explain less than half, and the rest is unexplained. That table gives V, J and clone size, and the DNA gave D and trimming. This sample's table lists under 200,000 clones. Together, the top ten hold under 2.5% of the sample.

Remarks on this clone: Its antigen specificity is not known.

The chain links TRBV7-9 with TRBJ2-1, with TRBD2 identical over 10 junction bases. This receptor was obtained from a young man in good health and CMV-seronegative. Input material: PBMCs. The DNA sequence reads TGTGCCAGCAGCAACCTAGCGGGAGCGGGGTTCTTC. Translation gives CASSNLAGAGFF.